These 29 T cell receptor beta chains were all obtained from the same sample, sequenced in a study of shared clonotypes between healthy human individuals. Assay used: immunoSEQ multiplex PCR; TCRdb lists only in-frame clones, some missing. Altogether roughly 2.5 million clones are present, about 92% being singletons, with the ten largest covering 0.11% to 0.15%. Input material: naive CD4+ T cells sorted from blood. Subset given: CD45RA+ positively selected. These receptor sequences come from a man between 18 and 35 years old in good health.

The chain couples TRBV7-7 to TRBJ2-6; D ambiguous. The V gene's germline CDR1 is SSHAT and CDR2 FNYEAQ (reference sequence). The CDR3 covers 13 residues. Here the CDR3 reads CAVTGSGANVLTF. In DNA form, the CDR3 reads TGTGCTGTTACCGGCTCTGGGGCCAACGTCCTGACTTTC.

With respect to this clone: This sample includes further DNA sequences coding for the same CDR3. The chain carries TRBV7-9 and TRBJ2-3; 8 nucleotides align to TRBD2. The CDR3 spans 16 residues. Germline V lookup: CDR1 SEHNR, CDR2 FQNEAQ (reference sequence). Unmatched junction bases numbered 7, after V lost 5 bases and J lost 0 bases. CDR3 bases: TGTGCCAGCAGCCGCCGCGGGGGGCTAAGCACAGATACGCAGTATTTT. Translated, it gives CASSRRGGLSTDTQYF.

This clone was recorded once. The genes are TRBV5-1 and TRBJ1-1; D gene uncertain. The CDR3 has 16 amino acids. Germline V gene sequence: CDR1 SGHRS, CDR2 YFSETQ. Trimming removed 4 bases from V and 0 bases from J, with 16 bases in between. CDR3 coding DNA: TGCGCCAGCAGCCGATCTTACTTAGACTTGAACACTGAAGCTTTCTTT. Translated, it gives CASSRSYLDLNTEAFF. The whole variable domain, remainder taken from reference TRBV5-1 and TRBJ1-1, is KAGVTQTPRYLIKTRGQQVTLSCSPISGHRSVSWYQQTPGQGLQFLFEYFSETQRNKGNFPGRFSGRQFSNSRSEMNVSTLELGDSALYLCASSRSYLDLNTEAFFGQGTRLTVV.

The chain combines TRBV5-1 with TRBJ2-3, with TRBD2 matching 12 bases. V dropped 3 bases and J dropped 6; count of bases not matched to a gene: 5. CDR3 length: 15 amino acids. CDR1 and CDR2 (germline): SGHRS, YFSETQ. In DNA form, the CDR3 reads TGCGCCAGCAGCTACCTAGCGGGAGGGCCCGATACGCAGTATTTT. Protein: CASSYLAGGPDTQYF.

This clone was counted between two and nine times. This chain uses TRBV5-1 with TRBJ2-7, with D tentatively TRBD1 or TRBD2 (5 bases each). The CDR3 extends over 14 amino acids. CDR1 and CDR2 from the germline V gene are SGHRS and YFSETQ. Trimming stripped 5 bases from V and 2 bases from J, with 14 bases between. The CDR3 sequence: CASRHDRGPYEQYF. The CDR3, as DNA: TGCGCCAGCAGGCACGACAGAGGGCCCTACGAGCAGTACTTC.

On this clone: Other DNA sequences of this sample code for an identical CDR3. CDR3 protein: CASSLGQDYEQYF. The CDR3 nucleotides read TGCGCCAGCAGCTTGGGACAGGACTACGAGCAGTACTTC. The V call is TRBV5-1, the J call TRBJ2-7, with D perhaps matching TRBD1 (6 bases). Per germline, CDR1 SGHRS and CDR2 YFSETQ. V lost 0 bases, J lost 3 bases, and 7 bases lay in between. This CDR3 has 13 amino acids.

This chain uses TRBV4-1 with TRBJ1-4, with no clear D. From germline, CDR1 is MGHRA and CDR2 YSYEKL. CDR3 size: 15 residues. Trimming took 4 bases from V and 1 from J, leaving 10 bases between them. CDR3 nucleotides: TGCGCCAGCAGCCCGACGGGAGGAACTAATGAAAAACTGTTTTTT. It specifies CASSPTGGTNEKLFF.

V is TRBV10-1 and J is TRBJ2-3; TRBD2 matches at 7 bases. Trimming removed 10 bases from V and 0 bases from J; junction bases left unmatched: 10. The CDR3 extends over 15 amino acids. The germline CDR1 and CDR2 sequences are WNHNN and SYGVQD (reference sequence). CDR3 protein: CATGRITRSTDTQYF. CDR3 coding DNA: TGCGCCACCGGGAGGATTACCCGGAGCACAGATACGCAGTATTTT.

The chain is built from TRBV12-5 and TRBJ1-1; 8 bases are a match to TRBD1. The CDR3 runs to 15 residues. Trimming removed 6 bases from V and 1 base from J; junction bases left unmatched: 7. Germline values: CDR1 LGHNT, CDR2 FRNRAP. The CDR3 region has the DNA TGTGCTAGTGGCCCTGACAGGGGTTGGAACACTGAAGCTTTCTTT. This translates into CASGPDRGWNTEAFF.

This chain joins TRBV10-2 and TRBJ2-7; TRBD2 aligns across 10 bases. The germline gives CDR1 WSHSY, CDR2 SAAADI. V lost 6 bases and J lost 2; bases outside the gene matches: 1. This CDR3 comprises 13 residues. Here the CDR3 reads CASRAGGTYEQYF. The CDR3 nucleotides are TGCGCCAGCAGAGCGGGAGGGACCTACGAGCAGTACTTC.

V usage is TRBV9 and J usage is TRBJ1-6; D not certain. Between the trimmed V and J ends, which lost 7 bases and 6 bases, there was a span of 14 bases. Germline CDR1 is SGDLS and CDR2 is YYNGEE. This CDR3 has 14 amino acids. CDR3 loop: CASSSLMANSPLHF. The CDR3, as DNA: TGTGCCAGCTCCTCCCTTATGGCTAATTCACCCCTCCACTTT.

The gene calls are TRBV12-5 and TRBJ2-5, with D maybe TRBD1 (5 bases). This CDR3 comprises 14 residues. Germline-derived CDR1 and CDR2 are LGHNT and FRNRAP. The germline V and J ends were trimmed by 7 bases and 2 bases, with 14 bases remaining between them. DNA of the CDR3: TGTGCTAGTGCCCTAGGGGCCAATCAAGAGACCCAGTACTTC. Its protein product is CASALGANQETQYF.

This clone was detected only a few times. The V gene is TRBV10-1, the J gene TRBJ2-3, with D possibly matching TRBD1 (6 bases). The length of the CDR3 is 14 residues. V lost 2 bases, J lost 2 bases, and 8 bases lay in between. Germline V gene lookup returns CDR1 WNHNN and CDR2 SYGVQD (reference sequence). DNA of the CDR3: TGCGCCAGCAGTGAGAACAGGGTCACAGATACGCAGTATTTT. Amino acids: CASSENRVTDTQYF.

CDR3 nucleotide sequence: TGTGCCAGCAGTTTATTAGCCAAGGGACTAGCGGGGGTGGATACGCAGTATTTT. Translation gives CASSLLAKGLAGVDTQYF. The V gene is TRBV28, the J gene TRBJ2-3; 14 bases match TRBD2. The CDR3 loop spans 18 amino acids. V dropped 1 base and J dropped 6; count of bases not matched to a gene: 9. Germline V lookup: CDR1 MDHEN, CDR2 SYDVKM. Full variable domain (outside the CDR3, taken from reference TRBV28 and TRBJ2-3): DVKVTQSSRYLVKRTGEKVFLECVQDMDHENMFWYRQDPGLGLRLIYFSYDVKMKEKGDIPEGYSVSREKKERFSLILESASTNQTSMYLCASSLLAKGLAGVDTQYFGPGTRLTVL.

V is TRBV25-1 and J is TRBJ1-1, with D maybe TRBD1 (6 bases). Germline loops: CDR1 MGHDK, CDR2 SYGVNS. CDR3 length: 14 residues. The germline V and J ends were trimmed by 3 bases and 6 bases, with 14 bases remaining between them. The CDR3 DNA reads TGTGCCAGCAGTGATCCGGGGGCCGGGGCTGAAGCTTTCTTT. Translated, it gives CASSDPGAGAEAFF.

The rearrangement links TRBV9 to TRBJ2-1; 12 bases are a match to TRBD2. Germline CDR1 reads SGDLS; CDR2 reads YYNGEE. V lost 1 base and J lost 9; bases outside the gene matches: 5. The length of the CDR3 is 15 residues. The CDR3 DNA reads TGTGCCAGCAGCGTAACTAGCGGGGGGCTCCCTGAGCAGTTCTTC. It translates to CASSVTSGGLPEQFF.

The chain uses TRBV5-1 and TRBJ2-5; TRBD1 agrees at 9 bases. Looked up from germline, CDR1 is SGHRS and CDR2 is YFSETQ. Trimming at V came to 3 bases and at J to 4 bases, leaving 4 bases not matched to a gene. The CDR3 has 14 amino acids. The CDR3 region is CASSSGTGTETQYF. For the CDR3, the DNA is TGCGCCAGCAGCTCCGGGACAGGGACAGAGACCCAGTACTTC.

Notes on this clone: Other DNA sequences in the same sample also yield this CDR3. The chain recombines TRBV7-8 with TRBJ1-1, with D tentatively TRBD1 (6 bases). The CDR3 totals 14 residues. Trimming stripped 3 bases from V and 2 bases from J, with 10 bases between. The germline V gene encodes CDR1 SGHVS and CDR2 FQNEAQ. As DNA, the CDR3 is TGTGCCAGCAGCTTGGCGACAGGTAACACTGAAGCTTTCTTT. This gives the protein CASSLATGNTEAFF. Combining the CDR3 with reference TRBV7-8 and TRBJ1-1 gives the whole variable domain GAGVSQSPRYKVAKRGQDVALRCDPISGHVSLFWYQQALGQGPEFLTYFQNEAQLDKSGLPSDRFFAERPEGSVSTLKIQRTQQEDSAVYLCASSLATGNTEAFFGQGTRLTVV.

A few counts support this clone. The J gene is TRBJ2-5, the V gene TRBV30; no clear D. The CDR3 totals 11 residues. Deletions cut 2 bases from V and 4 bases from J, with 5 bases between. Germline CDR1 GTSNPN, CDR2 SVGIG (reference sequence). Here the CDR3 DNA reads TGTGCCTGGAGTTTTCGAGAGACCCAGTACTTC. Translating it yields CAWSFRETQYF.

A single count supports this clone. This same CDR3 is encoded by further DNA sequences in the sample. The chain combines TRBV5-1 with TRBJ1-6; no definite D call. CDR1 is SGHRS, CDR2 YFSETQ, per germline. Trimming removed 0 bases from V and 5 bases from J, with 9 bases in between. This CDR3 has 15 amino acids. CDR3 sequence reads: CASSLEGSDNSPLHF. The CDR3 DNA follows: TGCGCCAGCAGCTTGGAAGGGTCGGATAATTCACCCCTCCACTTT. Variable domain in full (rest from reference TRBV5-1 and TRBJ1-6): KAGVTQTPRYLIKTRGQQVTLSCSPISGHRSVSWYQQTPGQGLQFLFEYFSETQRNKGNFPGRFSGRQFSNSRSEMNVSTLELGDSALYLCASSLEGSDNSPLHFGNGTRLTVT.

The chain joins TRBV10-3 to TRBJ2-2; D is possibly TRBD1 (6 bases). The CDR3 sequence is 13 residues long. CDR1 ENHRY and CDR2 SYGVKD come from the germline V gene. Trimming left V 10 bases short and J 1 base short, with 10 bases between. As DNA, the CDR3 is TGTGCCAGTGAGACAGGGAACACCGGGGAGCTGTTTTTT. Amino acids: CASETGNTGELFF.

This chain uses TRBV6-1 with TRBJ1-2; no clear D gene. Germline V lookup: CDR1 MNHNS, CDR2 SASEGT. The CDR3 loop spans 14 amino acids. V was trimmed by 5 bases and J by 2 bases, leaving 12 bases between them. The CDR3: CASSPGPGNYGYTF. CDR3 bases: TGTGCCAGCAGTCCCGGGCCTGGCAACTATGGCTACACCTTC.

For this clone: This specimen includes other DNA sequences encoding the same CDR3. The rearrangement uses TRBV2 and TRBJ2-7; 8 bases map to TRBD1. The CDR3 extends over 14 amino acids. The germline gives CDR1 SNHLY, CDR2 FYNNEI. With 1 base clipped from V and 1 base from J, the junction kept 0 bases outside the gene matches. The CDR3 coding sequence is TGTGCCAGCAGTGAAGGGACAGGGTCCTACGAGCAGTACTTC. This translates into CASSEGTGSYEQYF.

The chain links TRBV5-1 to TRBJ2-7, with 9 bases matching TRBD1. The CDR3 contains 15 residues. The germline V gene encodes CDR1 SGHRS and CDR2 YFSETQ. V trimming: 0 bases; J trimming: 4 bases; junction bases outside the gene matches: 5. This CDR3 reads CASSLALDRGYEQYF. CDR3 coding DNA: TGCGCCAGCAGCTTGGCCTTGGACAGGGGATACGAGCAGTACTTC.

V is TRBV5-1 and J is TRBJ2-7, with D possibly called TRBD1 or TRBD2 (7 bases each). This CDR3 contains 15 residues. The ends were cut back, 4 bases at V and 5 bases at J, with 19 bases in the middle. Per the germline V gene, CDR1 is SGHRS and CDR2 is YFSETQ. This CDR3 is CASSAGDSNAHEQYF. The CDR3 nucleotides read TGCGCCAGCAGCGCGGGGGACAGTAATGCCCACGAGCAGTACTTC.

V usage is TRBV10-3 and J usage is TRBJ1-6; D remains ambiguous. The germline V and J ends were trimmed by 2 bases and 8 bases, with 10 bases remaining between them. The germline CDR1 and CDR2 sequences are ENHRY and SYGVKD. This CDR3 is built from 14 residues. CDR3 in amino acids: CAISELSADSPLHF. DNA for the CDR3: TGTGCCATCAGTGAGCTTTCAGCCGATTCACCCCTCCACTTT.

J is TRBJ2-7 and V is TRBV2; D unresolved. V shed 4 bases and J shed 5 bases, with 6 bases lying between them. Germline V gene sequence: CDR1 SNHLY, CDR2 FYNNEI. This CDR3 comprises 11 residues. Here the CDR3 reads CASSVLNEQYF. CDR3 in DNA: TGTGCCAGCAGTGTACTGAACGAGCAGTACTTC.

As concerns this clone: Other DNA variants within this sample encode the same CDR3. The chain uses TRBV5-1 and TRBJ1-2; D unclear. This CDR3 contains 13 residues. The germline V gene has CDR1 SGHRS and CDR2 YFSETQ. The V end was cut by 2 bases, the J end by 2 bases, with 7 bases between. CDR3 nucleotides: TGCGCCAGCAGCTTCGACGGCAACTATGGCTACACCTTC. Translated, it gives CASSFDGNYGYTF.

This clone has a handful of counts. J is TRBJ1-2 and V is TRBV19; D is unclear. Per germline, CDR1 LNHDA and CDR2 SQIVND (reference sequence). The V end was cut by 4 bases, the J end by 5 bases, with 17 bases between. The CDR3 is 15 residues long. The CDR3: CASSTHGSSEYGYTF. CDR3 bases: TGTGCCAGTAGTACACATGGAAGCTCGGAGTATGGCTACACCTTC. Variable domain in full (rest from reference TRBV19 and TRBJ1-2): DGGITQSPKYLFRKEGQNVTLSCEQNLNHDAMYWYRQDPGQGLRLIYYSQIVNDFQKGDIAEGYSVSREKKESFPLTVTSAQKNPTAFYLCASSTHGSSEYGYTFGSGTRLTVV.